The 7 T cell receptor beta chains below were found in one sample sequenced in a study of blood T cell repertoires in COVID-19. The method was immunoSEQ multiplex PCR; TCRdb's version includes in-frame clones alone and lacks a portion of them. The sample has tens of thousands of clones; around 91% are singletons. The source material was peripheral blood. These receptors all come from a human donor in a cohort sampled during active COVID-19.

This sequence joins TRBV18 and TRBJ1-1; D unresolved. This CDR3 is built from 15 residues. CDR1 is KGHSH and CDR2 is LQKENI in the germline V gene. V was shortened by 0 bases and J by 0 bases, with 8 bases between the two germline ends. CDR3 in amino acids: CASSPPNSMNTEAFF. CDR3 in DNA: TGTGCCAGCTCACCACCGAACAGTATGAACACTGAAGCTTTCTTT.

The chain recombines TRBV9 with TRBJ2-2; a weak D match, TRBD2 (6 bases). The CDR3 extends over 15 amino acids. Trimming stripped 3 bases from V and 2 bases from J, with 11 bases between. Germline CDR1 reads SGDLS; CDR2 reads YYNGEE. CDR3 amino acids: CASSAGTPNTGELFF. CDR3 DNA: TGTGCCAGCAGCGCCGGGACTCCCAACACCGGGGAGCTGTTTTTT.

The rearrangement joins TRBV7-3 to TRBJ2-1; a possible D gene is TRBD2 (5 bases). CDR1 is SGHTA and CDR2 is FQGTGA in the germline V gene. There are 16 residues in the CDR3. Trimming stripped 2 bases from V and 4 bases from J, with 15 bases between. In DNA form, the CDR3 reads TGTGCCAGCAGCTTAGGGAGTCGGACCTATTACAATGAGCAGTTCTTC. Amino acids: CASSLGSRTYYNEQFF.

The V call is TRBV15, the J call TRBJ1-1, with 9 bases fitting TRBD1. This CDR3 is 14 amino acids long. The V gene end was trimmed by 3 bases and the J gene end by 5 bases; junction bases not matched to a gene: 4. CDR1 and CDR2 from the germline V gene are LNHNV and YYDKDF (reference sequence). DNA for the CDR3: TGTGCCACCAGCAGGGTGACAGGGGGGACTGAAGCTTTCTTT. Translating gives CATSRVTGGTEAFF. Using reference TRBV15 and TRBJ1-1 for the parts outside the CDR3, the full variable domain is DAMVIQNPRYQVTQFGKPVTLSCSQTLNHNVMYWYQQKSSQAPKLLFHYYDKDFNNEADTPDNFQSRRPNTSFCFLDIRSPGLGDTAMYLCATSRVTGGTEAFFGQGTRLTVV.

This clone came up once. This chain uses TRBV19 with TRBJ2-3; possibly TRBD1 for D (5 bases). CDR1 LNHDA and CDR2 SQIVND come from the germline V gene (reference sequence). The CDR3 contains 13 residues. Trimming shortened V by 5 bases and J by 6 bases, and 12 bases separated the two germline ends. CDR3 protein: CASSLGREDTQYF. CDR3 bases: TGTGCCAGTAGTCTGGGGCGCGAGGATACGCAGTATTTT.

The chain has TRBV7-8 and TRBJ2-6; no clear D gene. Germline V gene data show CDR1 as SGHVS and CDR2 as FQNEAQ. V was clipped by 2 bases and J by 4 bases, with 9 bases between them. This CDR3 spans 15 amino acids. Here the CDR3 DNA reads TGTGCCAGCAGCTTAACCGGGTTAGGGGCCAACGTCCTGACTTTC. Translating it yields CASSLTGLGANVLTF.

CDR3 bases: TGTGCCAGCAGCCGCCCGGAGGCGTCTGGCTACACCTTC. Encoded protein: CASSRPEASGYTF. This sequence joins TRBV3-1 (or the pseudogene TRBV3-2) and TRBJ1-2; no reliable D call. CDR3 size: 13 residues. The germline V and J ends were trimmed by 4 bases and 7 bases, with 13 bases remaining between them. The germline gives CDR1 LGHDT, CDR2 YNNKEL (reference sequence).